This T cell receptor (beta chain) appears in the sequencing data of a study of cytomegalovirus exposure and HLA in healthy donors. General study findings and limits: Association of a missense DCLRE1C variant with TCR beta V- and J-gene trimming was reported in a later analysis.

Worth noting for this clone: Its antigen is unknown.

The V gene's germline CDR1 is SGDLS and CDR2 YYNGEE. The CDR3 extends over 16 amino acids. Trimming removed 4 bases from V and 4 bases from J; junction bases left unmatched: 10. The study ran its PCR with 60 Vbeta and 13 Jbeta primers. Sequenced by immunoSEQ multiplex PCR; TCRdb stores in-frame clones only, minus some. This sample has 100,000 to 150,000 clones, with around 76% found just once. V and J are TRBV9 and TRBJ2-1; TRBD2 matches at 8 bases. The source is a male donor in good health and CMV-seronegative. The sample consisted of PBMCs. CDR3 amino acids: CASSPQAGAGYNEQFF. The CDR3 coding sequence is TGTGCCAGCAGCCCTCAAGCGGGGGCGGGGTACAATGAGCAGTTCTTC.